This TCR beta chain was captured in a study of Ad26.COV2.S vaccination and SARS-CoV-2 variants. For the study at large: The authors gave Ad26.COV2.S intramuscularly, either once or twice 56 days apart.

As for treatment: roughly 20 received Ad26.COV2.S at low or high dose, single or two shots; roughly five received placebo; per-sample allocation not given. Vaccine and placebo recipients were sampled on day 63 after the first injection. An adult donor aged 18-55 years was enrolled in Boston. With 5 bases removed from V and 3 bases from J, the gap between germline ends came to 14 bases. CDR1 is WSHSY, CDR2 SAAADI, per germline. The CDR3 runs to 15 residues. The assay was immunoSEQ multiplex PCR, and TCRdb's table has in-frame clones only and misses some. This sample carries hundreds of thousands of clones, more than 80% of them seen once, and the ten largest clones take approximately 1.5%.

The sequence was collected from a person between 18 and 59 years old who received the Ad26.COV2.S COVID-19 vaccine or a placebo. The sequences come from peripheral blood, collected in a trial of Ad26.COV2.S vaccine versus placebo. This chain links TRBV10-2 with TRBJ2-1; D perhaps matches TRBD2 (6 bases). CDR3 bases: TGCGCCAGCAGTCCCACTCGGGAGTACTACAATGAGCAGTTCTTC. Encoded protein: CASSPTREYYNEQFF.